This T cell receptor beta chain stems from a study of blood T cell repertoires in COVID-19. At the level of the study: Specimens from acute and convalescent COVID-19 originated in the United States, Italy and Spain.

Only in-frame clones appear in the TCRdb table, and some are missing; sequencing was by immunoSEQ multiplex PCR. Among around 360,000 clones listed, more than 75% were seen once. This CDR3 has 18 amino acids. Per germline, CDR1 MGHRA and CDR2 YSYEKL. V was clipped by 1 base and J by 5 bases, with 21 bases between them. The chain couples TRBV4-1 to TRBJ2-1; D unresolved. The sequencing input was PBMCs or T cells enriched from blood (not recorded which). The sequence derives from a man between 40 and 49 years old in a cohort exposed to, infected with or recovered from COVID-19 (not recorded which). CDR3 DNA: TGCGCCAGCAGCCAAGGATCCACCAGCCCGGAGAGGAACAATGAGCAGTTCTTC. Protein: CASSQGSTSPERNNEQFF.